The rows below give T cell receptor beta chains drawn from one sample of a study of cytomegalovirus exposure and HLA in healthy donors. The method was immunoSEQ multiplex PCR; TCRdb's version includes in-frame clones alone and lacks a portion of them. The profile shows about 160,000 clones, around 88% of them singletons. Material: PBMCs. The receptors originated from a woman younger than 30 in good health and CMV-seronegative. Each CDR3 is given with its conserved first and last residue. Each record gives: CDR3 DNA, CDR3 protein, J gene, V gene, clone size, D gene. D genes are given only for firm matches. Size is stated for part of the rows, as once, few or many counts, or as a class when the clone is expanded.

CDR3nt: TGTGCCAGCAGTCCGTCTAAACGCAGGGGGCTTGGCTACACCTTC; CDR3aa: CASSPSKRRGLGYTF; j_gene: TRBJ1-2; v_gene: TRBV27; abundance: -; d_gene: TRBD1
CDR3nt: TGTGCCAGCAGCGTACCGGGACAGCAACCGAACACTGAAGCTTTCTTT; CDR3aa: CASSVPGQQPNTEAFF; j_gene: TRBJ1-1; v_gene: TRBV7-8; abundance: once; d_gene: TRBD1
CDR3nt: TGTGCCAGTAGTCTAAGGACAGGGGGCGGAAGCAATCAGCCCCAGCATTTT; CDR3aa: CASSLRTGGGSNQPQHF; j_gene: TRBJ1-5; v_gene: TRBV19; abundance: -; d_gene: TRBD1
CDR3nt: TGTGCCAGCAGCGTAGCTACGACATACTCTGGAAACACCATATATTTT; CDR3aa: CASSVATTYSGNTIYF; j_gene: TRBJ1-3; v_gene: TRBV9; abundance: -; d_gene: -
CDR3nt: TGTGCCAGTACAAATAGCGGGGGGGCCTCAAATGAGCAGTTCTTC; CDR3aa: CASTNSGGASNEQFF; j_gene: TRBJ2-1; v_gene: TRBV19; abundance: -; d_gene: TRBD2
CDR3nt: TGTGCCAGCAGTTTATCGGGGGACAGGGGGAATGAGCAGTTCTTC; CDR3aa: CASSLSGDRGNEQFF; j_gene: TRBJ2-1; v_gene: TRBV27; abundance: -; d_gene: TRBD1
CDR3nt: TGTGCTAGTGTGGGTATTAGGACAGGGGCCCCTAGCTCCTACAATGAGCAGTTCTTC; CDR3aa: CASVGIRTGAPSSYNEQFF; j_gene: TRBJ2-1; v_gene: TRBV12-5; abundance: once; d_gene: TRBD1
CDR3nt: TGCGCCAGCAGTGGGTCCCTACAGGGGTACGGAGATACGCAGTATTTT; CDR3aa: CASSGSLQGYGDTQYF; j_gene: TRBJ2-3; v_gene: TRBV10-2; abundance: -; d_gene: TRBD1
CDR3nt: TGCGCCAGCAGTCAATCTATGGGGACAACATCCTACGAGCAGTACTTC; CDR3aa: CASSQSMGTTSYEQYF; j_gene: TRBJ2-7; v_gene: TRBV23-1; abundance: -; d_gene: -
CDR3nt: TGTGCCAGCAGCTTCCAGATACAGGGTCCCGAGCAGTACTTC; CDR3aa: CASSFQIQGPEQYF; j_gene: TRBJ2-7; v_gene: TRBV5-5; abundance: -; d_gene: -
CDR3nt: TGTGCCAGCAGCTTTGGAGGGGCTACCGATACGCAGTATTTT; CDR3aa: CASSFGGATDTQYF; j_gene: TRBJ2-3; v_gene: TRBV13; abundance: -; d_gene: -
CDR3nt: TGTGCCAGCAGCTTGGGACTTCGCGGGAACCAAGAGACCCAGTACTTC; CDR3aa: CASSLGLRGNQETQYF; j_gene: TRBJ2-5; v_gene: TRBV5-8; abundance: -; d_gene: -
CDR3nt: TGTGCTAGTGGTCTCCGGACTAGCGGGGCCTACAATGAGCAGTTCTTC; CDR3aa: CASGLRTSGAYNEQFF; j_gene: TRBJ2-1; v_gene: TRBV12-5; abundance: once; d_gene: TRBD2
CDR3nt: TGTGCCGTCCCTGGAGCGACCGGGACAATCAACACCGGGGAGCTGTTTTTT; CDR3aa: CAVPGATGTINTGELFF; j_gene: TRBJ2-2; v_gene: TRBV10-3; abundance: -; d_gene: -
CDR3nt: TGCAGCGTTGGGGGGGGGACTGAAGCTTTCTTT; CDR3aa: CSVGGGTEAFF; j_gene: TRBJ1-1; v_gene: TRBV29-1; abundance: -; d_gene: -
CDR3nt: TGTGCCAGCAGCCAAGAAGAGGGACTTTATGGGGGGAACACTGAAGCTTTCTTT; CDR3aa: CASSQEEGLYGGNTEAFF; j_gene: TRBJ1-1; v_gene: TRBV4-2; abundance: -; d_gene: -
CDR3nt: TGTGCCTGGAGTAGGACGACCTGGGAGGCTGAAGCTTTCTTT; CDR3aa: CAWSRTTWEAEAFF; j_gene: TRBJ1-1; v_gene: TRBV30; abundance: -; d_gene: -
CDR3nt: TGTGCCAGCAGTAACAGGGAGAATCAGCCCCAGCATTTT; CDR3aa: CASSNRENQPQHF; j_gene: TRBJ1-5; v_gene: TRBV6-1; abundance: -; d_gene: -
CDR3nt: TGTGCCAGCAGCGACAGGGCGCTTTCCTATGGCTACACCTTC; CDR3aa: CASSDRALSYGYTF; j_gene: TRBJ1-2; v_gene: TRBV14; abundance: -; d_gene: TRBD1
CDR3nt: TGTGCCAGCTCACTTAGCGGGACAGCTATTTACGAGCAGTACTTC; CDR3aa: CASSLSGTAIYEQYF; j_gene: TRBJ2-7; v_gene: TRBV18; abundance: -; d_gene: -
CDR3nt: TGTGCCAGCAGCCTTTCTACGGGGGGCGACGAGCAGTACTTC; CDR3aa: CASSLSTGGDEQYF; j_gene: TRBJ2-7; v_gene: TRBV7-9; abundance: -; d_gene: -
CDR3nt: TGTGCCAGCAGCTTGCAATTGGGACAGGGGAGCACTGAAGCTTTCTTT; CDR3aa: CASSLQLGQGSTEAFF; j_gene: TRBJ1-1; v_gene: TRBV5-8; abundance: -; d_gene: TRBD1
CDR3nt: TGTGCCAGCAGTTACTCGTGGACAAGCTCCTACGAGCAGTACTTC; CDR3aa: CASSYSWTSSYEQYF; j_gene: TRBJ2-7; v_gene: TRBV6-5; abundance: -; d_gene: -
CDR3nt: TGTGCCAGCAGTCCATGGGGCGGCGTATACGAGCAGTACTTC; CDR3aa: CASSPWGGVYEQYF; j_gene: TRBJ2-7; v_gene: TRBV9; abundance: -; d_gene: -
CDR3nt: TGTGCCAGCCGTATCGGGGGGGGGAACACTGAAGCTTTCTTT; CDR3aa: CASRIGGGNTEAFF; j_gene: TRBJ1-1; v_gene: TRBV6-5; abundance: -; d_gene: -